This T cell receptor beta chain was sequenced in a study of cytomegalovirus exposure and HLA in healthy donors. Study observations and caveats: Fewer N-insertions (relative to the roughly 670-donor mean) were reportedly seen in an Asian-associated ancestry cluster in a later analysis. Clonal expansion, a later analysis showed, was greater in HLA-associated TCR beta chains than in equally common others. In most subjects, TCR beta sequences reportedly gave accurate predictions of HLA-A and HLA-B alleles. It was 164 TCR beta chains that were listed as cytomegalovirus-associated.

CDR1 and CDR2 from the germline V gene are MNHEY and SMNVEV (reference sequence). The CDR3 length is 14 residues. To note about this clone: Its target is not known. One junction end disagrees with the germline gene, perhaps due to a read error.

A multiplex PCR was run with 60 Vbeta primers and 13 Jbeta primers. Data came from immunoSEQ multiplex PCR; TCRdb stores just in-frame clones and leaves some out. The table has about 120,000 clones, 80% to 85% seen once; the top ten hold 2% to 2.5%. The sample taken for sequencing was PBMCs. The J gene is TRBJ2-7, the V gene TRBV27, with 9 positions matching TRBD2. This clonotype was sampled from a woman in her thirties or forties in good health and CMV-seronegative. CDR3 sequence reads: CASHTGTSSYERYF. The CDR3, as DNA: TGTGCCAGCCACACAGGGACTAGCTCCTACGAGCGGTACTTC.